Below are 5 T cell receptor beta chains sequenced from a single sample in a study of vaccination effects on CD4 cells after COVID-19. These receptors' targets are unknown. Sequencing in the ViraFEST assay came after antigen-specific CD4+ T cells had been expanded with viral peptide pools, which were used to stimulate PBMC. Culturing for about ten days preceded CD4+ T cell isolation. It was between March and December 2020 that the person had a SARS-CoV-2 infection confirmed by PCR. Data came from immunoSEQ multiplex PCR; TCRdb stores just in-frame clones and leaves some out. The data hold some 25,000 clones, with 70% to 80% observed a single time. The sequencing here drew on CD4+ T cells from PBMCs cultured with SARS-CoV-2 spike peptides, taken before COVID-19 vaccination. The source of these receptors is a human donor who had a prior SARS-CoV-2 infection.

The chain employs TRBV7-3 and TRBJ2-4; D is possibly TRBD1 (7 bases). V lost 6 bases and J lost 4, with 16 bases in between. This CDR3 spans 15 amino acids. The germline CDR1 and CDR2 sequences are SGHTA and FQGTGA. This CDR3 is CASRGRGTEKNIQYF. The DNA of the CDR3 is TGTGCCAGCAGAGGTCGGGGGACAGAAAAAAACATTCAGTACTTC. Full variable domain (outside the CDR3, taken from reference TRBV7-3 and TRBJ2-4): GAGVSQTPSNKVTEKGKYVELRCDPISGHTALYWYRQSLGQGPEFLIYFQGTGAADDSGLPNDRFFAVRPEGSVSTLKIQRTERGDSAVYLCASRGRGTEKNIQYFGAGTRLSVL.

Here the CDR3 reads CASSKGIEDRGSEAFF. CDR3 bases: TGTGCCAGCAGCAAAGGTATTGAGGACAGGGGCTCTGAAGCTTTCTTT. V and J are TRBV21-1 and TRBJ1-1; the table's TRBD1 call for D was not verified on the DNA. TRBV21-1 is a pseudogene locus. The CDR3 is 16 amino acids.

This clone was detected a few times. This CDR3 reads CASSQGRGPYEQYF. The CDR3 coding sequence is TGTGCCAGCAGCCAAGGCAGGGGGCCCTACGAGCAGTACTTC. V is TRBV3-1 (or the pseudogene TRBV3-2) and J is TRBJ2-7; TRBD1 matches 8 bases. Germline loops: CDR1 LGHDT, CDR2 YNNKEL (reference sequence). Trimming cost V 1 base and J 2 bases; bases outside gene matches: 1. CDR3 length equals 14 residues.

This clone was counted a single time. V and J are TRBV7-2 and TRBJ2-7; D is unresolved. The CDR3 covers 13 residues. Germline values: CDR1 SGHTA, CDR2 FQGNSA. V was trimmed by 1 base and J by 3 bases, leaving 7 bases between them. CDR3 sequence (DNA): TGTGCCAGCAGCTTAGGCGTCGGCTACGAGCAGTACTTC. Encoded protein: CASSLGVGYEQYF.

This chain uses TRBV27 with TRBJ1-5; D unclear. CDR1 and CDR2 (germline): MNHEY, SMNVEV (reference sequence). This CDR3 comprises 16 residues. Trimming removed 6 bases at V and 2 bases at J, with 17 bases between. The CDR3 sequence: CASRRFGGIGNQPQHF. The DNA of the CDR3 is TGTGCCAGCAGACGTTTCGGCGGAATTGGCAATCAGCCCCAGCATTTT.